This T cell receptor (beta chain) was found in a study of chemoradiotherapy in HPV16-positive cancers (dated by TCRdb to the early 2020s). Context from the whole study: Candidate HPV-specific T-cell clones and common TCR motifs were defined through functional T-cell assays on cells from two HPV16-positive patients. The study asked whether T-cell immunity to the HPV oncoproteins E6 and E7 changes during chemoradiotherapy and whether this immunity affects survival. The candidate HPV-specific TCRs and motifs were subsequently tracked in TCR repertoires obtained from approximately 86 patients with HPV-related cancers. Study-wide conclusions, independent of this receptor: Expansion of candidate HPV-specific clones and E7-related TCR motifs was observed in the tumor microenvironment during treatment, whereas no such expansion was observed for non-HPV-specific T cells. The survival association was reported for HPV16-positive patients, and the functional definition of HPV-specific T cells was derived from only two HPV16-positive patients. Improved recurrence-free survival in HPV16-positive patients was associated with expansion of HPV-responsive T cells during chemoradiotherapy.

The CDR3 starts with the cysteine, ends with the phenylalanine, and has 15 residues. Just the 45-base CDR3 DNA is kept, in frame starting at base 1. V is trimmed back by 6 bases and J by 0 bases, and the junction contains 7 bases that no gene match accounts for. The germline V gene sets CDR1 to MDHEN and CDR2 to SYDVKM. On this clone: Its antigen remains undetermined. Base quality data are lacking; no much larger clone is found one base away.

Receptor libraries were prepared by the immunoSEQ multiplex PCR assay. Held by TCRdb, this immuneACCESS table contains in-frame sequences only and omits some clones. Under half of the omission traces to an unresolved V gene where checked; the cause of the rest is unknown. For this sample the table gives approximately 14,000 clones, of which under 85% were detected only once. Roughly 1.4% of the sample belongs to the ten largest clones. Because repertoires were sampled repeatedly during chemoradiotherapy, clonal expansion in the tumor microenvironment could be followed. The source of this sequence is a human donor with HPV-associated anogenital cancer. Sampling was conducted from a patient who underwent chemoradiotherapy. The chain is assembled from TRBV28 and TRBJ1-1; 7 bases in between match TRBD1. In nucleotides, the sequence is TGTGCCAGCAGACCTTCCACAGGGGTGAACACTGAAGCTTTCTTT. Translation gives CASRPSTGVNTEAFF.